The subject of this entry is one T cell receptor (beta chain). What it binds is not known. Sequencing of TCR beta was performed on blood CD8+ T cells and on blood CD4+ T cells. The multiple sclerosis control group comprised treatment-naive patients with stable or active relapsing-remitting disease. The record originates from a study of CD8 T cells in Susac syndrome. A quantity of about 0.5 to 1 ug RNA underwent reverse transcription using random hexamers. Across 54 Vbeta and 13 Jbeta, immunoSEQ multiplex PCR amplified TCR beta CDR3. TCRdb reprocessed the immunoSEQ multiplex PCR reads via MiXCR and lists one record per CDR3 protein. The table lists around 280,000 distinct CDR3 sequences, more than 75% of them singletons. With 3 bases clipped from V and 2 bases from J, the junction kept 0 bases outside the gene matches. From germline, CDR1 is MNHEY and CDR2 SMNVEV (reference sequence). CDR3 length: 14 amino acids.

General study findings and limits: Individuals included in the TCR sequencing and HLA analysis were acknowledged by the study to be relatively few in number.

Sequencing used CD8+ T cells from PBMCs. This receptor was identified in a human donor with multiple sclerosis. This chain links TRBV27 with TRBJ2-7; 11 nucleotides match TRBD2. CDR3 in amino acids: CASSLTSGAYEQYF. In DNA form, the CDR3 reads TGTGCCAGCAGTTTGACTAGCGGGGCCTACGAGCAGTACTTC.